Sequencing of this TCR beta chain was carried out in a study of cytomegalovirus exposure and HLA in healthy donors. Study observations and caveats: The investigators catalogued 150 to 200 TCR beta chains as cytomegalovirus-associated. Testing in vitro showed a few CMV-associated chains specific for CMV antigens.

Concerning this clone itself: The antigen remains undetermined. An end of the junction differs from the germline gene, which may be a read error.

The PCR ran on 60 Vbeta and 13 Jbeta primers. TCRdb keeps only in-frame clones here, not all; method: immunoSEQ multiplex PCR. The sample includes 150,000 to 200,000 clones, less than 80% seen only once; the top ten take 1.5% to 2%. Sample: PBMCs. This clonotype was obtained from a man aged 18 to 35 in good health and CMV-seronegative.

Here the CDR3 reads CAISSRQTSYERYF. In nucleotides, the CDR3 is TGTGCCATCAGCTCGAGACAGACCTCCTACGAGCGGTACTTC. V gene TRBV10-3 combines with J gene TRBJ2-7, with D maybe TRBD1 (5 bases). The CDR3 covers 14 residues. Germline V gene lookup returns CDR1 ENHRY and CDR2 SYGVKD.